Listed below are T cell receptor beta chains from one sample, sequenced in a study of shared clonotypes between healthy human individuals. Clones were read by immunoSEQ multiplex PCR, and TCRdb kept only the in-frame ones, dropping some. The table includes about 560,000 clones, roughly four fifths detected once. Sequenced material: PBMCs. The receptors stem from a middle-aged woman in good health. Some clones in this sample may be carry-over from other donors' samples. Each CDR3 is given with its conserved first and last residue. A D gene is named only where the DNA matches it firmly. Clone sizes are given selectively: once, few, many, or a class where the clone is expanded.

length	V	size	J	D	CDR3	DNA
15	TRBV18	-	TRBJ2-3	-	CASSPWQKSTDTQYF	TGTGCCAGCTCACCATGGCAGAAGAGCACAGATACGCAGTATTTT
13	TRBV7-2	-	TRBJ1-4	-	CASSLGGVEKLFF	TGTGCCAGCAGCTTAGGAGGGGTGGAAAAACTGTTTTTT
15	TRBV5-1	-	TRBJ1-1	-	CASSLDARTNTEAFF	TGCGCCAGCAGCTTGGATGCCCGAACGAACACTGAAGCTTTCTTT
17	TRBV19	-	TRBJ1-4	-	CASSTLPVAVANEKLFF	TGTGCCAGTAGTACCCTCCCCGTGGCGGTGGCTAATGAAAAACTGTTTTTT
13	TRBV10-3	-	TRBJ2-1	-	CAISEWGGNEQFF	TGTGCCATCAGTGAGTGGGGTGGCAATGAGCAGTTCTTC
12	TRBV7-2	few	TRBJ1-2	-	CASSPTAYGYTF	TGTGCCAGCAGCCCGACAGCCTATGGCTACACCTTC
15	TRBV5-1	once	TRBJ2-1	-	CASSPDSNGANEQFF	TGCGCCAGCAGCCCGGACTCAAACGGGGCCAATGAGCAGTTCTTC
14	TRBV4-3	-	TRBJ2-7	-	CASSQDFTSNEQYF	TGCGCCAGCAGCCAAGATTTCACTAGTAACGAGCAGTACTTC
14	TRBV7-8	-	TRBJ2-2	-	CASTRDTFTGELFF	TGTGCCAGCACCCGGGACACCTTCACCGGGGAGCTGTTTTTT
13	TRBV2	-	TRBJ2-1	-	CASSAYAYNEQFF	TGTGCCAGCAGTGCCTACGCGTACAATGAGCAGTTCTTC
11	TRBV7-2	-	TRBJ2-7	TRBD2	CASGEGGEQYF	TGTGCCAGCGGGGAGGGCGGCGAGCAGTACTTC
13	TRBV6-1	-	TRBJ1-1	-	CASGDTGYREAFF	TGTGCCAGCGGGGACACAGGATACAGAGAAGCTTTCTTT
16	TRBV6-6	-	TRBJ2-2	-	CASSYSGVWGTGELFF	TGTGCCAGCAGTTACTCGGGGGTATGGGGGACCGGGGAGCTGTTTTTT
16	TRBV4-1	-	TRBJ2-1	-	CASSPVLSVLGNEQFF	TGCGCCAGCAGCCCAGTATTGAGCGTGTTGGGAAATGAGCAGTTCTTC
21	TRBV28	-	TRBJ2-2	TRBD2	CASSLPLFGQPGLANTGELFF	TGTGCCAGCAGTCTACCCCTTTTCGGGCAGCCCGGACTAGCAAACACCGGGGAGCTGTTTTTT
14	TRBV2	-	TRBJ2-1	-	CASSTGLSYNEQFF	TGTGCCAGCAGTACAGGCCTCTCCTACAATGAGCAGTTCTTC
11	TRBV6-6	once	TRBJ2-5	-	CASSYSETQYF	TGTGCCAGCAGTTACAGCGAGACCCAGTACTTC
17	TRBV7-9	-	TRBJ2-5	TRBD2	CASSSTSGSPPRETQYF	TGTGCCAGCAGCTCGACTAGCGGGAGTCCCCCACGGGAGACCCAGTACTTC
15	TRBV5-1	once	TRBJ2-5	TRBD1	CASSPGQGLQETQYF	TGCGCCAGCAGCCCGGGACAGGGCCTGCAAGAGACCCAGTACTTC
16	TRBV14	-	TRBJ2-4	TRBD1	CASSQEGQGVKNIQYF	TGTGCCAGCAGCCAAGAGGGACAGGGAGTCAAAAACATTCAGTACTTC
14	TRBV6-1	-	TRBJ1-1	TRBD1	CASTETGGFTEAFF	TGTGCCAGCACCGAGACAGGGGGATTCACTGAAGCTTTCTTT
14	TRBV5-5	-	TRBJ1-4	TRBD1	CASSMDRANEKLFF	TGTGCCAGCAGCATGGACAGGGCTAATGAAAAACTGTTTTTT
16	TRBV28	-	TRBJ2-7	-	CASSLKRGTPTYEQYF	TGTGCCAGCAGTTTGAAGAGGGGGACACCAACCTACGAGCAGTACTTC
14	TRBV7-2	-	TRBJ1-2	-	CASSLVQISYGYTF	TGTGCCAGCAGCTTAGTTCAGATTTCCTATGGCTACACCTTC
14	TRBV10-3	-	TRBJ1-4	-	CAISESGPNEKLFF	TGTGCCATCAGTGAGTCGGGACCCAATGAAAAACTGTTTTTT
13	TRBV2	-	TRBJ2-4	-	CASSVASQNIQYF	TGTGCCAGCAGTGTAGCATCACAGAACATTCAGTACTTC